Listed here are 18 T cell receptor beta chains from one sample, sequenced in a study of control samples from healthy donors and cancer patients. TCRdb's table, derived via immunoSEQ multiplex PCR, lists solely in-frame clones and lacks some. The table lists 95,000 to 150,000 clones, around 92% of them singletons. Sequencing was carried out using PBMCs. Receptors were obtained from a man aged 80 or over with head and neck cancer.

The chain has TRBV19 and TRBJ1-6; D gene unclear. Trimming removed 7 bases at V and 5 bases at J, with 15 bases between. Germline V gene data show CDR1 as LNHDA and CDR2 as SQIVND (reference sequence). This CDR3 has 15 amino acids. As DNA, the CDR3 is TGTGCCAGTACTCCGGACTCGGGAGATAATTCACCCCTCCACTTT. Encoded protein: CASTPDSGDNSPLHF.

V is TRBV4-1 and J is TRBJ2-1; D is undetermined. The CDR3 is 13 residues long. Trimming cost V 1 base and J 4 bases, with 5 bases left between them. Germline loops: CDR1 MGHRA, CDR2 YSYEKL. The DNA of the CDR3 is TGCGCCAGCAGCCAAGTACAATACAATGAGCAGTTCTTC. Amino acids: CASSQVQYNEQFF.

The V and J genes are TRBV6-5 and TRBJ2-2; D is perhaps TRBD1 or TRBD2 (5 bases each). The germline CDR1 and CDR2 sequences are MNHEY and SVGAGI. This CDR3 is built from 15 residues. V shed 7 bases and J shed 0 bases, with 12 bases lying between them. The CDR3 spells CASKTGPSNTGELFF. For the CDR3, the DNA is TGTGCCAGCAAAACGGGACCCTCGAACACCGGGGAGCTGTTTTTT.

V usage is TRBV6-4 and J usage is TRBJ2-3; 8 bases align to TRBD1. In germline, CDR1 is MRHNA, CDR2 SNTAGT. V lost 4 bases, J lost 0 bases, and 3 bases stayed unmatched. The CDR3 runs to 15 residues. In DNA, the CDR3 is TGTGCCAGCAGTGGCCAGGGGGCTAGCACAGATACGCAGTATTTT. Its translation: CASSGQGASTDTQYF.

The J gene is TRBJ1-2, the V gene TRBV7-9; 7 bases map to TRBD1. V lost 3 bases to trimming and J lost 7 bases; unmatched junction nucleotides: 14. The CDR3 spans 16 residues. CDR1 is SEHNR, CDR2 FQNEAQ, per germline (reference sequence). The DNA for the CDR3 is TGTGCCAGCAGCTTTGGAGGGGGCGCCGGCGCTCGTGGCTACACCTTC. Protein sequence: CASSFGGGAGARGYTF.

CDR3 DNA sequence: TGTGCCAGCAGCCAAGCCCTGGGAAGCAATCAGCCCCAGCATTTT. It specifies CASSQALGSNQPQHF. The chain employs TRBV4-2 and TRBJ1-5; D is ambiguous. The CDR3 totals 15 residues. Germline assignment: CDR1 LGHNA and CDR2 YNFKEQ. V lost 1 base and J lost 1, with 8 bases in between.

The CDR3 protein is CASRPGGVDRISYEQYF. CDR3 DNA sequence: TGTGCCAGCAGGCCCGGAGGGGTTGACAGGATATCCTACGAGCAGTACTTC. The chain has TRBV27 and TRBJ2-7; D may match TRBD1 or TRBD2 (6 bases each). The V end lost 6 bases, the J end lost 1 base, and 22 bases lay between the germline ends. The CDR3 covers 17 residues. Per germline, CDR1 MNHEY and CDR2 SMNVEV (reference sequence).

The chain uses TRBV6-5 and TRBJ1-3, with TRBD1 as a possible D gene (6 bases). Between the trimmed V and J ends, which lost 9 bases and 9 bases, there was a span of 21 bases. Germline V gene lookup returns CDR1 MNHEY and CDR2 SVGAGI. The CDR3 runs to 14 residues. In nucleotides, the CDR3 is TGTGCCAGATCCCCATTAGCGGCAGGGGTCACCATATATTTT. It is translated as CARSPLAAGVTIYF.

The chain uses TRBV5-1 and TRBJ1-1; D is unresolved. The CDR3 contains 14 residues. V lost 5 bases and J 2 bases, leaving 13 bases between the germline ends. The germline V gene encodes CDR1 SGHRS and CDR2 YFSETQ. The CDR3 loop reads CASSLTSSNTEAFF. The CDR3 bases are TGCGCCAGCAGTCTGACATCGAGTAACACTGAAGCTTTCTTT. The entire variable domain, with the rest obtained from reference TRBV5-1 and TRBJ1-1, is as follows: KAGVTQTPRYLIKTRGQQVTLSCSPISGHRSVSWYQQTPGQGLQFLFEYFSETQRNKGNFPGRFSGRQFSNSRSEMNVSTLELGDSALYLCASSLTSSNTEAFFGQGTRLTVV.

The V call is TRBV5-1, the J call TRBJ2-7; 10 positions match TRBD2. This CDR3 comprises 15 residues. J gave up 2 bases and V 5 bases, and 7 bases lay outside the gene matches. Germline CDR1 reads SGHRS; CDR2 reads YFSETQ. The DNA of the CDR3 is TGCGCCAGCAGGCTTAGCGGGGGGCAAACCTACGAGCAGTACTTC. This translates into CASRLSGGQTYEQYF.

Only one count was recorded for this clone. This chain's CDR3 is CASSPDRPSYEQYF. Here the CDR3 DNA reads TGTGCCAGCTCACCAGACAGGCCCTCCTACGAGCAGTACTTC. This chain uses TRBV18 with TRBJ2-7; possibly TRBD1 for D (6 bases). Trimming left V 2 bases short and J 0 bases short, with 8 bases between. The germline V gene has CDR1 KGHSH and CDR2 LQKENI. CDR3 length: 14 residues. Complete variable domain (other parts from reference TRBV18 and TRBJ2-7): NAGVMQNPRHLVRRRGQEARLRCSPMKGHSHVYWYRQLPEEGLKFMVYLQKENIIDESGMPKERFSAEFPKEGPSILRIQQVVRGDSAAYFCASSPDRPSYEQYFGPGTRLTVT.

The chain joins TRBV3-1 (or the pseudogene TRBV3-2) to TRBJ1-5; no definite D call. This CDR3 spans 15 amino acids. CDR1 LGHDT and CDR2 YNNKEL come from the germline V gene (reference sequence). The V end was cut by 2 bases, the J end by 6 bases, with 14 bases between. The CDR3 reads CASSQRVGIAQPQHF. Here the CDR3 DNA reads TGTGCCAGCAGCCAAAGAGTGGGGATTGCTCAGCCCCAGCATTTT.

The chain carries TRBV5-1 and TRBJ2-3; D gene ambiguous. Germline loops: CDR1 SGHRS, CDR2 YFSETQ. The V end lost 0 bases, the J end lost 5 bases, and 7 bases lay between the germline ends. This CDR3 is 13 amino acids long. In nucleotides, the CDR3 is TGCGCCAGCAGCTTGGCCTGGATAGATACGCAGTATTTT. Its translation: CASSLAWIDTQYF. The variable domain in full, with the rest retrieved from reference TRBV5-1 and TRBJ2-3, is KAGVTQTPRYLIKTRGQQVTLSCSPISGHRSVSWYQQTPGQGLQFLFEYFSETQRNKGNFPGRFSGRQFSNSRSEMNVSTLELGDSALYLCASSLAWIDTQYFGPGTRLTVL.

CDR3 sequence: CASSLDATEAFF. CDR3 DNA: TGTGCCAGCAGCTTGGACGCCACTGAAGCTTTCTTT. The gene calls are TRBV7-8 and TRBJ1-1; D is unresolved. The CDR3 has 12 residues. Germline V gene lookup returns CDR1 SGHVS and CDR2 FQNEAQ. V was trimmed by 3 bases and J by 4 bases, leaving 6 bases between them. Supplemented by reference TRBV7-8 and TRBJ1-1, the full variable domain reads GAGVSQSPRYKVAKRGQDVALRCDPISGHVSLFWYQQALGQGPEFLTYFQNEAQLDKSGLPSDRFFAERPEGSVSTLKIQRTQQEDSAVYLCASSLDATEAFFGQGTRLTVV.

This clone was detected once. The chain recombines TRBV10-3 with TRBJ1-3; D uncertain. The CDR3 covers 14 residues. The V end lost 3 bases, the J end lost 1 base, and 7 bases lay between the germline ends. Per germline, CDR1 ENHRY and CDR2 SYGVKD. The CDR3 loop is CAISDSLSGNTIYF. CDR3 in DNA: TGTGCCATCAGTGACAGCCTATCTGGAAACACCATATATTTT.

The chain has TRBV6-5 and TRBJ2-4, with 9 bases that match TRBD1. Germline CDR1 and CDR2: MNHEY and SVGAGI. Trimming took 4 bases from V and 4 from J; bases not matched to a gene: 5. The CDR3 runs to 15 residues. CDR3 in amino acids: CASSWTGAPKNIQYF. In DNA form, the CDR3 reads TGTGCCAGCAGTTGGACAGGGGCGCCTAAAAACATTCAGTACTTC.

In DNA, the CDR3 is TGTGCCAGCTCACCAAGGCAGGGACAGCCCCAGCATTTT. Residues: CASSPRQGQPQHF. The rearrangement uses TRBV18 and TRBJ1-5; a possible D gene is TRBD1 (5 bases). In germline, CDR1 is KGHSH, CDR2 LQKENI. Between the trimmed V and J ends, which lost 2 bases and 7 bases, there was a span of 9 bases. CDR3 size: 13 residues.

The chain joins TRBV14 to TRBJ2-1, with D tentatively TRBD2 (5 bases). Germline values: CDR1 SGHDN, CDR2 FVKESK. The germline V and J ends were trimmed by 9 bases and 10 bases, with 19 bases remaining between them. This CDR3 has 13 residues. The CDR3 sequence: CASSLTVRVEQFF. The CDR3 DNA reads TGTGCCAGTTCTCTTACTGTGAGGGTGGAGCAGTTCTTC. Filled out from reference TRBV14 and TRBJ2-1, the complete variable domain reads EAGVTQFPSHSVIEKGQTVTLRCDPISGHDNLYWYRRVMGKEIKFLLHFVKESKQDESGMPNNRFLAERTGGTYSTLKVQPAELEDSGVYFCASSLTVRVEQFFGPGTRLTVL.